This paragraph reports one T cell receptor (beta chain). Its specificity is unknown. The CDR3 is 14 amino acids. Germline V lookup: CDR1 SGHRS, CDR2 YFSETQ. V lost 2 bases and J lost 2, with 10 bases in between. The record originates from a study of T cells after posttransplantation cyclophosphamide. Whole-study findings and limits: Recipient CMV seropositivity and CMV reactivation strongly tracked TRB clonality.

Here immunoSEQ multiplex PCR was the method, and the copy in TCRdb shows in-frame clones only, minus some. The repertoire holds 25,000 to 40,000 clones, with 75% to 95% as singletons. The naive gate required viable CD3+CD4+ or CD3+CD8+ cells with CCR7+CD45RA+CD45RO-CD95-CD27+CD28+ phenotype. The specimen was naive CD4+ T cells sorted from blood. This chain joins TRBV5-1 and TRBJ1-1; no reliable D call. The clonotype originates from a man aged 25-45 years in good health and a related stem cell transplant donor. The CDR3: CASSFRTGNTEAFF. CDR3 DNA: TGCGCCAGCAGCTTTCGGACGGGAAACACTGAAGCTTTCTTT.